This T cell receptor (beta chain) emerged from a study of naive and memory T cell subsets (TCRdb year 2017). Regarding the complete study: Sorted naive and memory T cell subsets from peripheral blood were analyzed in the study using a UMI-based, open-source pipeline for TCR alpha and beta sequencing. The results of the functional CMV T cell responses matched the IgG serology results in every case. RNA was DNase-treated and reverse transcribed with TCR constant-region primers, mostly using SuperScript III.

Libraries were built with UMI-ligation and nested PCR. To cover both TRBC1 and TRBC2, the beta constant-region primer consisted of an equimolar mix of two oligonucleotides. A single-stranded oligonucleotide carrying the SP2 primer and a 12-nucleotide UMI was ligated to the 3' end of the cDNA by T4 RNA ligase 1. The ligated cDNA went through four rounds of PCR with nested alpha and beta constant-region primers together with the SP2 primer. The ligation reaction was kept at 16 degrees C for 20-24 hours. PCR2 was typically performed as a SYBR Green qPCR and was stopped at a predetermined threshold so that over-amplification was prevented. Every purification after the first one was done using Agencourt AMPure XP magnetic beads. Libraries were quantified by Qubit and checked on a TapeStation, with a main peak expected near 650 bp. Pooled libraries were sequenced on an Illumina MiSeq using v2 2x251 paired-end kits, and typically 1-2 million reads were obtained per sample. Each sample library was pooled at approximately 4.2 nM, and about 5-7% PhiX was included to improve cluster recognition. The authors processed their data as follows. V and J genes were assigned to Demultiplexor-processed FASTQ reads by Decombinator through tag matching, with a single base-pair mismatch being allowed. Collapsinator used UMIs to correct both sequencing errors and frequency errors arising from PCR heterogeneity. TCRs were translated and CDR3s were extracted from the conserved cysteine to the FGXG phenylalanine by CDR3Translator, with non-productive sequences being flagged. Gini, Shannon entropy and inverse Simpson indices were calculated on repertoires that had been subsampled to equal numbers of UMI-defined TCRs. Power-law fits to clonotype abundance distributions were performed by maximum likelihood within the linear range. For one naive CD8 sample, the pipeline and MIGEC produced similar UMI counts, unique TCR numbers and clonal distributions. Repertoires were searched for several thousand CMV-associated CDR3 sequences compiled from VDJdb and a published dataset. TCRdb handled the public reads itself, with Q25 trimming in fastp and clone calling in MiXCR, and kept productive beta chains. Every entry covers one CDR3 protein and lists the most common genes and DNA from its rows. These V and J calls rely on TCRdb rather than the paper's analysis. In all, the sample holds roughly 21,000 distinct CDR3 sequences, and 11% of those were seen once. 15% to 20% of the sample comes from the top ten.

The junction carries 3 bases between V and J, which are trimmed by 3 bases and 1 base respectively. Inclusive of the bounding cysteine and phenylalanine, the CDR3 is 13 residues long. Only CDR3 DNA remains: 39 bases, in frame from the first base. Points on this clonotype: Its cognate antigen has yet to be identified. No clone much larger than this one lies a single base away; base qualities are absent.

Separate amplification of TCR alpha and beta chain libraries was performed from the second PCR step onward. Donor CMV status was determined by IFNgamma production from CD4+ T cells after overnight stimulation of fresh PBMCs with CMV viral lysate. Miltenyi beads were used first to positively select CD4 T cells, and CD8 T cells were then positively selected from the CD4-negative fraction. Cells stained for CD3, CD4, CD8, CD45RA, CD27 and a live/dead dye were sorted on a BD Aria II into four subsets by CD45RA and CD27. Blood came from a few healthy volunteers, each fractionated into CD4 and CD8 T cells and then into four differentiation subsets. Around 0.11 L of peripheral blood was collected from each donor, and PBMC were isolated from the blood using Ficoll-Paque PLUS density-gradient centrifugation. The sorted cells were lysed in RLT buffer, after which RNA was extracted using a Qiagen RNeasy kit and kept at -80 degrees C.

Paper-wide results and their limitations: The repertoire findings for the naive and memory subsets could not be validated, as no ground truth was available. In both CD4 and CD8 cells, going from naive through CM, EM and EMRA, the Gini index went up while Shannon and inverse Simpson diversity went down. RNA-based TCR counts may be influenced by expression changes linked to T cell activation and differentiation. Clonotypes were defined as single alpha or beta chain sequences, not paired alpha/beta receptors. Once error correction was done, more than 90% of naive TCR sequences showed up just once, which made the naive abundance distributions much steeper than those of the memory subsets. A power law was followed by TCR abundance, with an exponent that differed between naive and memory subsets but was consistent across the three individuals.

Recombination connected TRBV12-3 or TRBV12-4 to TRBJ2-2, with no confident D gene call. The sequenced material came from central memory CD8+ T cells from blood. The sample's cell subset or site label, in plain terms: central memory, CD45RA- CD27+. The TCR was taken from a human donor in good health. CDR3 reads: CASSFGNTGELFF. The DNA sequence reads TGTGCCAGCAGTTTTGGGAACACCGGGGAGCTGTTTTTT.